The T cell receptor (beta chain) under discussion was sequenced for a study of blood T cells in healthy people across ages. General study results and limits: A strong correlation between TCR beta diversity and naive T cell percentage was seen.

Through a sample-barcoded 5' primer and a J-beta primer mix, a second PCR was run for roughly 7 to 11 cycles. The template-switch adaptor, which had 12 random nucleotides, put a tag on each cDNA molecule. Each sample yielded at least 2.5 million CDR3-containing paired-end reads. In TCRdb, the 5' RACE reads were re-called with MiXCR into one record per CDR3 protein. The table lists 600,000 to 650,000 distinct CDR3 sequences, around three fifths of them singletons. This clonotype was detected once. Its antigen is unidentified. CDR3 length: 15 residues. Germline-derived CDR1 and CDR2 are DFQATT and SNEGSKA (reference sequence). V shed 3 bases and J 2 bases; nucleotides not matched to a gene: 7. Total RNA amounts of at least 6 micrograms were extracted per sample.

The sequence was obtained from a man between 60 and 70 years old in good health. The sample consisted of blood. The chain recombines TRBV20-1 with TRBJ2-5; 9 positions agree with TRBD1. CDR3 bases: TGCAGTGCTAGCAGACAGGGACAGGGACAAGAGACCCAGTACTTC. Protein: CSASRQGQGQETQYF.